The 8 T cell receptor beta chains in this list originate from one sample, sequenced in a study of cytomegalovirus exposure and HLA in healthy donors. Only in-frame clones appear in the TCRdb table, and some are missing; sequencing was by immunoSEQ multiplex PCR. The table lists about 240,000 clones, approximately 86% of them singletons, with 1% to 1.5% in the top ten. Sequenced: PBMCs. These receptors were taken from a woman under 40 in good health and CMV-seropositive.

The rearrangement joins TRBV9 to TRBJ2-1; the match to TRBD2 covers 7 bases. The V segment lost 2 bases and the J segment 8 bases; nucleotides outside the gene matches: 10. CDR1 SGDLS and CDR2 YYNGEE come from the germline V gene. CDR3 length: 15 residues. The CDR3 spells CASSVWAGVGDEQFF. Here the CDR3 DNA reads TGTGCCAGCAGCGTCTGGGCGGGAGTTGGAGATGAGCAGTTCTTC.

This chain links TRBV5-1 with TRBJ1-1, with D possibly matching TRBD1 (5 bases). This CDR3 has 15 residues. CDR1 and CDR2 from the germline V gene are SGHRS and YFSETQ. Trimming removed 4 bases from V and 3 bases from J, with 16 bases in between. The CDR3 nucleotides read TGCGCCAGCAGCCTCCTACCCGACAGCTACACTGAAGCTTTCTTT. This codes for CASSLLPDSYTEAFF.

This chain joins TRBV2 and TRBJ1-5; TRBD1 might be the D (5 bases). Per germline, CDR1 SNHLY and CDR2 FYNNEI. V dropped 4 bases and J dropped 7 bases, with 14 bases sitting between them. The CDR3 is 14 residues long. CDR3 DNA: TGTGCCAGCAGTGGGGCGGCAGGGATCCAGCCCCAGCATTTT. As protein: CASSGAAGIQPQHF.

V and J are TRBV29-1 and TRBJ1-1, with a tentative D call TRBD1 (5 bases). V was shortened by 5 bases and J by 5 bases, with 15 bases between the two germline ends. Per germline, CDR1 SQVTM and CDR2 ANQGSEA. The CDR3 has 13 amino acids. CDR3 sequence (DNA): TGCAGCGTTACTCGGGCAGGGCGAACTGAAGCTTTCTTT. Encoded protein: CSVTRAGRTEAFF.

The chain carries TRBV7-2 and TRBJ2-4; D is possibly TRBD2 (5 bases). V was pared by 1 base and J by 9 bases, with 13 bases between. Per germline, CDR1 SGHTA and CDR2 FQGNSA. This CDR3 has 14 residues. The CDR3 DNA reads as TGTGCCAGCAGCTTAGGAGGACTCTATTTCATTCAGTACTTC. The encoded protein is CASSLGGLYFIQYF.

The V gene is TRBV5-6, the J gene TRBJ2-1; no reliable D call. This CDR3 has 14 amino acids. Germline V gene sequence: CDR1 SGHDT, CDR2 YYEEEE. V gave up 0 bases and J gave up 4 bases, with 8 bases separating them. Written as DNA, the CDR3 is TGTGCCAGCAGCTTGGGTATAACTTACAATGAGCAGTTCTTC. It yields the protein CASSLGITYNEQFF.

This clone was counted only a few times. The genes are TRBV19 and TRBJ2-1; 14 bases are shared with TRBD2. V lost 5 bases and J lost 9; bases outside the gene matches: 12. The germline CDR1 and CDR2 sequences are LNHDA and SQIVND (reference sequence). This CDR3 spans 17 amino acids. CDR3 coding DNA: TGTGCCAGTAGTCAATTTGGGACTAGCGGGAGCTCGACTGAGCAGTTCTTC. This gives the protein CASSQFGTSGSSTEQFF.

On this clone: The same CDR3 is also encoded by other DNA sequences in this sample. The rearrangement uses TRBV4-1 and TRBJ2-7; 11 bases line up with TRBD2. The CDR3 spans 14 residues. V shed 4 bases, J shed 4 bases, and the junction held 3 bases outside the gene matches. Germline assignment: CDR1 MGHRA and CDR2 YSYEKL. DNA of the CDR3: TGCGCCAGCAGCCCCGGGACTAGCGGTTACGAGCAGTACTTC. Residues: CASSPGTSGYEQYF.